The rows below give T cell receptor beta chains drawn from one sample of a study of blood T cell repertoires in COVID-19. Libraries were prepared by immunoSEQ multiplex PCR; TCRdb keeps only in-frame clonotypes and omits some of them. Among roughly 99,000 clones, over 60% were seen once, and the ten largest hold roughly 4%. Sequenced sample: peripheral blood. These receptors were collected from a man aged 70 or older with acute or convalescent COVID-19. CDR3s include the opening cysteine and the closing phenylalanine or tryptophan. Each record gives: D gene, V gene, clone size, J gene, CDR3 DNA, CDR3 protein. D genes are given only for firm matches. The size field is filled for only some rows; it gives once, few, many or a size class.

TRBD1,TRBV19,-,TRBJ1-2,TGTGCCAGTAGTCCCACAGGGGACTATGGCTACACCTTC,CASSPTGDYGYTF
-,TRBV7-2,once,TRBJ2-3,TGTGCCAGCAGCTCTGGACTTCACACAGATACGCAGTATTTT,CASSSGLHTDTQYF
TRBD1,TRBV12-5,once,TRBJ1-1,TGTGCTAGTGGCGATCGGGACAGGGGGACTGAAGCTTTCTTT,CASGDRDRGTEAFF
TRBD1,TRBV11-2,-,TRBJ1-1,TGTGCCAGCAGTCCGACAGGGTTTATATTGACTGAAGCTTTCTTT,CASSPTGFILTEAFF
-,TRBV18,-,TRBJ2-7,TGTGCCAGCTCACGCGACAGCTCCTACGAGCAGTACTTC,CASSRDSSYEQYF
-,TRBV5-1,-,TRBJ2-1,TGCGCCAGCACCCTCGTGCCGGGTGTGAATGAGCAGTTCTTC,CASTLVPGVNEQFF
TRBD1,TRBV7-9,-,TRBJ1-2,TGTGCCAGCACCATTGGGGGACAGCCATATGGCTACACCTTC,CASTIGGQPYGYTF
-,TRBV27,-,TRBJ2-3,TGTGCCAGCAGTTTAAAGGGGGATACGCAGTATTTT,CASSLKGDTQYF
-,TRBV7-9,once,TRBJ1-1,TGTGCCAGCAGCTTTGTACAGGGCGCTGAAGCTTTCTTT,CASSFVQGAEAFF
TRBD1,TRBV7-9,-,TRBJ1-5,TGTGCCAGCAGCCAGGGACAGGGGCCCCAGCCCCAGCATTTT,CASSQGQGPQPQHF
-,TRBV18,-,TRBJ1-1,TGTGCCAGCTCACCTCGGGATAACACTGAAGCTTTCTTT,CASSPRDNTEAFF
TRBD1,TRBV27,-,TRBJ2-7,TGTGCCAGCAGTCCCGACAGGGCCAACTCCTACGAGCAGTACTTC,CASSPDRANSYEQYF
TRBD2,TRBV15,-,TRBJ2-2,TGTGCCACCAGCAGAGATGCCCCGGGGGGACTACTCACCGGGGAGCTGTTTTTT,CATSRDAPGGLLTGELFF
TRBD1,TRBV7-3,-,TRBJ2-7,TGTGCCAGCAGCCTGGGACAGGGGCGCGAGCAGTACTTC,CASSLGQGREQYF
-,TRBV3-1/TRBV3-2,-,TRBJ1-1,TGTGCCAGCAGCCATTCAGGGGCGGACACTGAAGCTTTCTTT,CASSHSGADTEAFF
-,TRBV5-1,-,TRBJ1-4,TGCGCCAGCAGCTTAACTGGAGCAACTAATGAAAAACTGTTTTTT,CASSLTGATNEKLFF